The clone carrying this TCR beta chain was seen a few times. Antigen specificity is unknown. The data were taken from a study of T and B cells in COVID-19 patients. On the study more broadly: Of about 19 active-infection patients, over 9 were critically ill with mechanical ventilation or extracorporeal membrane oxygenation. General study findings and limits: At recovery TRB diversity and richness exceeded healthy donors, after highly clonal active COVID-19 repertoires.

The germline V gene encodes CDR1 KGHDR and CDR2 SFDVKD. This CDR3 has 13 residues. Trimming cost V 3 bases and J 6 bases, with 9 bases left between them. BIOMED2 TRB-A/B primer pools were used in multiplex TRB PCR. TCRdb re-derived calls from the multiplex PCR reads in MiXCR, one entry per CDR3 protein. The sample carries around 11,000 distinct CDR3 sequences, more than 30% recorded once. Each TRB amplification used roughly 220-550 ng of genomic DNA from blood. The receptor's source is a human donor with active COVID-19. This chain links TRBV24-1 with TRBJ2-3; unclear D gene. The specimen sequenced was blood. The CDR3 DNA sequence: TGTGCCACCAGTGATGCGAGGTCGGATACGCAGTATTTT. Its protein product is CATSDARSDTQYF.